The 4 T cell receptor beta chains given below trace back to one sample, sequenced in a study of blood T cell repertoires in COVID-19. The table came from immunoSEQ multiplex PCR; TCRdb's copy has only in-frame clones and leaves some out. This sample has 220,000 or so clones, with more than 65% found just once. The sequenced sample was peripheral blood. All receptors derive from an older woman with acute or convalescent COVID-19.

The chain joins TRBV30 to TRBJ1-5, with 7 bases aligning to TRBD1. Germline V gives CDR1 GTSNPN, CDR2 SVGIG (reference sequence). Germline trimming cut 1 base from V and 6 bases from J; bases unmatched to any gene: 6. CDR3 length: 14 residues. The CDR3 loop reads CAWSDGGGGQPQHF. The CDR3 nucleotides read TGTGCCTGGAGTGATGGAGGGGGCGGTCAGCCCCAGCATTTT. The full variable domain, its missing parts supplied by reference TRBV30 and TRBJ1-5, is SQTIHQWPATLVQPVGSPLSLECTVEGTSNPNLYWYRQAAGRGLQLLFYSVGIGQISSEVPQNLSASRPQDRQFILSSKKLLLSDSGFYLCAWSDGGGGQPQHFGDGTRLSIL.

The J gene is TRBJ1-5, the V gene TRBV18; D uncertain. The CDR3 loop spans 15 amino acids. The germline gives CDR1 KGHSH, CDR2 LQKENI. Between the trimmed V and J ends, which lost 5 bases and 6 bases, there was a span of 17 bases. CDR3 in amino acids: CASSSVAGRPQPQHF. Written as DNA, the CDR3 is TGTGCCAGCTCATCCGTCGCGGGCCGGCCTCAGCCCCAGCATTTT.

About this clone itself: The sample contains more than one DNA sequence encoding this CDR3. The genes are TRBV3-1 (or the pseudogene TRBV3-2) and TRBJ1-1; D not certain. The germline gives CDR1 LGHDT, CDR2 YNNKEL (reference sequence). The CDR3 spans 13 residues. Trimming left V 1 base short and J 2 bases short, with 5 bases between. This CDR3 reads CASSQVSNTEAFF. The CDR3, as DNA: TGTGCCAGCAGCCAAGTTAGTAACACTGAAGCTTTCTTT.

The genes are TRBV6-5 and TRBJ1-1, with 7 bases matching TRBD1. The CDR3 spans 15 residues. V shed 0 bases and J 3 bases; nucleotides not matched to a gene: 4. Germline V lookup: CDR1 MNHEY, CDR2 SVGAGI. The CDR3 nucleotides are TGTGCCAGCAGTTACTCAACGACAGGGCACACTGAAGCTTTCTTT. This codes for CASSYSTTGHTEAFF.